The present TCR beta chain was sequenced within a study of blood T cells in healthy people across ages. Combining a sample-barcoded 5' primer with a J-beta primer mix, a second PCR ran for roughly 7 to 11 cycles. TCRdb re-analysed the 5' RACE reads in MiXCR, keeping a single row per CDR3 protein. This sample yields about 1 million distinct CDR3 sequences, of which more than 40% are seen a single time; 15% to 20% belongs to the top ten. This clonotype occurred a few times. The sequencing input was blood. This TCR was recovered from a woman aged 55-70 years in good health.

CDR3 nucleotide sequence: TGTGCCAGCAGCCTGGATAGTGGGAGAGGGGTTATGTATGAGCAGTTCTTC. Translating gives CASSLDSGRGVMYEQFF. The V and J genes are TRBV5-6 and TRBJ2-1, with D perhaps being TRBD1 or TRBD2 (5 bases each). The germline gives CDR1 SGHDT, CDR2 YYEEEE. This CDR3 contains 17 residues. V was pared by 4 bases and J by 8 bases, with 25 bases between. The full variable domain, completed using reference TRBV5-6 and TRBJ2-1, is DAGVTQSPTHLIKTRGQQVTLRCSPKSGHDTVSWYQQALGQGPQFIFQYYEEEERQRGNFPDRFSGHQFPNYSSELNVNALLLGDSALYLCASSLDSGRGVMYEQFFGPGTRLTVL.